Listed below are T cell receptor beta chains from one sample, sequenced in a study of blood T cell repertoires in COVID-19. Method: immunoSEQ multiplex PCR; TCRdb's copy keeps in-frame clones and lacks some. The sample lists under 200,000 clones; about 85% were seen once. Sequencing input: peripheral blood. The receptors here all came from a woman aged 80 or older in a cohort sampled during active or convalescent COVID-19. CDR3s include the opening cysteine and the closing phenylalanine or tryptophan. The D gene is left open where the match is weak. Size tells how often a clone was seen (once, few, many) or the class of an expanded clone, and some rows leave it out.

cdr3_length	v_call	clone_size	j_call	d_call	cdr3_nt	cdr3_aa
14	TRBV2	.	TRBJ1-2	.	TGTGCCAGCAGTATGGGACTTTCTAACTATGGCTACACCTTC	CASSMGLSNYGYTF
18	TRBV11-3	.	TRBJ2-3	TRBD2	TGTGCCAGCAGCTCCGGACTAGGATCGCACTCTAGCACAGATACGCAGTATTTT	CASSSGLGSHSSTDTQYF
14	TRBV10-1	.	TRBJ2-1	.	TGCGCCAGCAGTGAGATGGGACATCGCAATGAGCAGTTCTTC	CASSEMGHRNEQFF
12	TRBV4-1	.	TRBJ1-2	.	TGCGCCAGCAGCCAAATCCCGGGAGGCTACACCTTC	CASSQIPGGYTF
15	TRBV28	.	TRBJ1-4	TRBD1	TGTGCCAGCACTCTGTCGACAGGGGGTGGTGAAAAACTGTTTTTT	CASTLSTGGGEKLFF
12	TRBV24-1	.	TRBJ1-2	.	TGTGCCACCAGTGATAGCCGCTATGGCTACACCTTC	CATSDSRYGYTF
17	TRBV5-8	.	TRBJ2-7	TRBD1	TGTGCCAGCAGTGCCGAGCTCTCCGGGACAGGGCGCTACGAGCAGTACTTC	CASSAELSGTGRYEQYF
14	TRBV11-3	.	TRBJ1-6	TRBD1	TGTGCCAGCAGCTTTGACAGGGTGGATTCACCCCTCCACTTT	CASSFDRVDSPLHF
17	TRBV24-1	.	TRBJ2-3	TRBD2	TGTGCCACCAGTGACACTGGACTAGCGGGAGGCACAGATACGCAGTATTTT	CATSDTGLAGGTDTQYF
20	TRBV19	.	TRBJ1-5	TRBD1	TGTGCCAGTAGGGTTTTCAGAGGGAGCCGGGACAGGGGGTTTGATCAGCCCCAGCATTTT	CASRVFRGSRDRGFDQPQHF
15	TRBV15	.	TRBJ1-5	.	TGTGCCACCAGCAGAGATACAGGAAGCAATCAGCCCCAGCATTTT	CATSRDTGSNQPQHF
16	TRBV5-1	.	TRBJ2-1	.	TGCGCCAGCAGCTTGGCAGGCCGGGATACCTACAATGAGCAGTTCTTC	CASSLAGRDTYNEQFF
14	TRBV18	.	TRBJ1-5	TRBD1	TGTGCCAGCTCAGGACAGGGGGTAGGTCAGCCCCAGCATTTT	CASSGQGVGQPQHF
13	TRBV6-1	many	TRBJ1-5	.	TGTGCCAGCAGTGAACTGGGGGGTCAGCCCCAGCATTTT	CASSELGGQPQHF
15	TRBV7-6	.	TRBJ2-5	.	TGTGCCAGCAGCTTAGACCCGGGTGAGGCAGAGACCCAGTACTTC	CASSLDPGEAETQYF
12	TRBV4-2	.	TRBJ2-3	TRBD1	TGTGCCAGCACCGGGGACAGGCATACGCAGTATTTT	CASTGDRHTQYF
9	TRBV12-2	.	TRBJ1-4	.	TGTGCAAGTCGGAGAAAACTGTTTTTT	CASRRKLFF
15	TRBV5-5	.	TRBJ1-4	.	TGTGCCAGCAGCTTGGCGGGTCCAACTAATGAAAAACTGTTTTTT	CASSLAGPTNEKLFF
13	TRBV30	.	TRBJ1-2	.	TGTGCCTGGAGGGAGGCCGGTTGGACTGGCTACACCTTC	CAWREAGWTGYTF
15	TRBV7-8	.	TRBJ1-1	TRBD1	TGTGCCAGCAGCTACTGGACAGGGGGTAGCACTGAAGCTTTCTTT	CASSYWTGGSTEAFF
19	TRBV24-1	.	TRBJ2-1	TRBD1	TGTGCCACCAGTGATTTGCTAGGTGGAGGGACAGGAGACAACAATGAGCAGTTCTTC	CATSDLLGGGTGDNNEQFF
19	TRBV5-1	.	TRBJ2-1	TRBD1	TGCGCCAGCAGCTTGTGGACAGGGGCCCTCTCGAGCTCCTACAATGAGCAGTTCTTC	CASSLWTGALSSSYNEQFF
13	TRBV10-3	.	TRBJ2-3	.	TGTGCCATCAGTGGGGCCCCCACAGATACGCAGTATTTT	CAISGAPTDTQYF
14	TRBV6-5	.	TRBJ2-6	.	TGTGCCAGCAGGCAGGGATCTGGGGCCAACGTCCTGACTTTC	CASRQGSGANVLTF
13	TRBV29-1	.	TRBJ2-5	.	TGCAGCGTTGGTGGGGGGTGGCAAGAGACCCAGTACTTC	CSVGGGWQETQYF
14	TRBV27	.	TRBJ1-6	.	TGTGCCAGCAGTTTACGAGGGGGTGGTTCACCCCTCCACTTT	CASSLRGGGSPLHF